A single sample gave rise to the 11 T cell receptor beta chains below, sequenced in a study of CD4 T cells in relation to SARS-CoV-2 and coronaviruses. Their target antigens are unknown. Sequenced by immunoSEQ multiplex PCR; TCRdb stores in-frame clones only, minus some. The sample lists around 28,000 clones; just under 75% were seen once. The unexposed donors gave CD4+ T cells in about 2010-2019, prior to COVID-19. Isolation of CD4+ T cells took place after approximately 11 days in culture. The sequenced sample was CD4+ T cells from PBMCs, cultured in vitro. The receptors shown here come from a human donor in good health.

The chain joins TRBV6-5 to TRBJ1-5; D is uncertain. Trimming shortened V by 6 bases and J by 7 bases, and 16 bases separated the two germline ends. This CDR3 region has 14 residues. The germline V gene has CDR1 MNHEY and CDR2 SVGAGI. This chain's CDR3 is CASRRTQSQQPQHF. As DNA, the CDR3 is TGTGCCAGCAGACGAACTCAGAGTCAGCAGCCCCAGCATTTT.

The CDR3 DNA reads as TGTGCCATCAGTGTCGACAGGGGTCGCGACGAGCAGTACTTC. It specifies CAISVDRGRDEQYF. The V and J genes are TRBV10-3 and TRBJ2-7; 8 bases align to TRBD1. After removal of 4 bases from V and 5 bases from J, the junction contained 7 bases not matched to a gene. This CDR3 region has 14 residues. CDR1 ENHRY and CDR2 SYGVKD come from the germline V gene.

This clone was observed a single time. This sequence joins TRBV6-6 and TRBJ1-1; 8 bases map to TRBD1. With V trimmed by 5 bases and J by 0 bases, 8 bases remained unmatched. This CDR3 comprises 16 residues. Germline V gives CDR1 MNHNY, CDR2 SVGAGI (reference sequence). The CDR3 DNA reads as TGTGCCAGCAGTCAACAGGGGGGGATGATGAACACTGAAGCTTTCTTT. It specifies CASSQQGGMMNTEAFF.

The V gene is TRBV7-2, the J gene TRBJ2-1; TRBD2 matches at 7 bases. The CDR3 has 14 residues. Germline loops: CDR1 SGHTA, CDR2 FQGNSA. Trimming at V came to 8 bases and at J to 8 bases, leaving 12 bases not matched to a gene. CDR3 coding DNA: TGTGCCAGCGCAACTCGACTAGCAATCGATGAGCAGTTCTTC. Translating it yields CASATRLAIDEQFF. The entire variable domain, with the rest obtained from reference TRBV7-2 and TRBJ2-1, is as follows: GAGVSQSPSNKVTEKGKDVELRCDPISGHTALYWYRQSLGQGLEFLIYFQGNSAPDKSGLPSDRFSAERTGGSVSTLTIQRTQQEDSAVYLCASATRLAIDEQFFGPGTRLTVL.

This clone was counted once. The chain is built from TRBV13 and TRBJ2-1; 12 nucleotides agree with TRBD2. CDR1 PRHDT and CDR2 FYEKMQ come from the germline V gene (reference sequence). The ends lost 1 base at V and 2 bases at J; junction bases unmatched: 3. This CDR3 region has 17 residues. The CDR3 loop is CASSLELAGGTYNEQFF. The CDR3 DNA sequence: TGTGCCAGCAGCTTAGAGCTAGCGGGAGGGACCTACAATGAGCAGTTCTTC.

This clone was observed a few times. The V call is TRBV7-9, the J call TRBJ1-1; unclear D gene. The CDR3 runs to 12 residues. Trimming removed 5 bases from V and 0 bases from J, with 4 bases in between. Germline V gene lookup returns CDR1 SEHNR and CDR2 FQNEAQ (reference sequence). The CDR3 sequence is CASSPMNTEAFF. CDR3 DNA sequence: TGTGCCAGCAGCCCCATGAACACTGAAGCTTTCTTT.

The V call is TRBV11-2, the J call TRBJ1-1, with a tentative D call TRBD1 (5 bases). Trimming removed 5 bases at V and 1 base at J, with 17 bases between. The CDR3 is 16 amino acids. Germline CDR1 and CDR2: SGHAT and FQNNGV. CDR3 sequence: CASSLGEWHQNTEAFF. The CDR3 nucleotides read TGTGCCAGCAGCCTGGGGGAGTGGCACCAGAACACTGAAGCTTTCTTT.

The rearrangement uses TRBV5-1 and TRBJ2-7, with a tentative D call TRBD1 (5 bases). CDR3 length equals 13 residues. V lost 0 bases and J 4 bases, leaving 8 bases between the germline ends. Per the germline V gene, CDR1 is SGHRS and CDR2 is YFSETQ. CDR3 coding DNA: TGCGCCAGCAGCTTGGGCAGGGTGTACGAGCAGTACTTC. Translated, it gives CASSLGRVYEQYF.

V gene TRBV7-3 combines with J gene TRBJ2-2; no reliable D call. CDR1 is SGHTA and CDR2 is FQGTGA in the germline V gene. This CDR3 has 12 residues. V dropped 5 bases and J dropped 7 bases, with 8 bases sitting between them. CDR3 protein: CASSPADGELFF. The CDR3 DNA reads TGTGCCAGCAGCCCCGCAGACGGGGAGCTGTTTTTT.

The chain recombines TRBV4-3 with TRBJ1-3, with D hard to call. From germline, CDR1 is LGHNA and CDR2 YSLEER. The CDR3 loop spans 16 amino acids. Trimming removed 4 bases at V and 0 bases at J, with 13 bases between. CDR3 in amino acids: CASSPLIPYSGNTIYF. In DNA, the CDR3 is TGCGCCAGCAGCCCCCTCATCCCCTACTCTGGAAACACCATATATTTT.

This clone was seen a handful of times. This sequence joins TRBV7-8 and TRBJ1-5; D is undetermined. Germline values: CDR1 SGHVS, CDR2 FQNEAQ. This CDR3 has 15 amino acids. The germline V and J ends were trimmed by 1 base and 3 bases, with 10 bases remaining between them. The CDR3 bases are TGTGCCAGCAGCTTAGGGGCAGTGTCCAATCAGCCCCAGCATTTT. It translates to CASSLGAVSNQPQHF.